These T cell receptor beta chains were read from a single sample in a study of OX40 agonist ivuxolimab in advanced cancers. TCRdb's copy holds only in-frame clones and misses some; the assay was immunoSEQ multiplex PCR. Here the sample spans 25,000 or so clones, roughly four fifths being singletons. The sample in question was CD4+ or CD8+ T cells sorted from blood, obtained in a trial of the OX40 agonist ivuxolimab. The source of these receptors is an adult with an advanced solid tumor such as melanoma, head and neck, liver or kidney cancer. Both conserved end residues are part of each CDR3. D genes are given only for firm matches. Clone size, where shown, is once, few, many, or a class for clones that have expanded.

TRBJ2-3 - TRBV27 - CASSLVATDTQYF TGTGCCAGCAGTTTAGTCGCCACAGATACGCAGTATTTT
TRBJ1-1 - TRBV7-3 - CASSLNAGLGTEAFF TGTGCCAGCAGCTTAAACGCAGGCCTTGGGACTGAAGCTTTCTTT
TRBJ2-1 - TRBV7-9 - CASSPRSSSSYNEQFF TGTGCCAGCAGCCCCCGTTCGTCGAGCTCCTACAATGAGCAGTTCTTC
TRBJ1-2 TRBD1 TRBV5-6 - CASRDTGTGVRGYTF TGTGCCAGCAGGGATACCGGGACAGGGGTTCGGGGCTACACCTTC
TRBJ1-2 TRBD1 TRBV2 - CASSEQQGTYYGYTF TGTGCCAGCAGTGAACAACAGGGGACCTACTATGGCTACACCTTC
TRBJ2-3 - TRBV18 - CASSPIAVEGDTQYF TGTGCCAGCTCACCAATCGCAGTCGAGGGAGATACGCAGTATTTT
TRBJ2-7 - TRBV14 - CASSQGTYYEQYF TGTGCCAGCAGCCAAGGTACCTATTACGAGCAGTACTTC
TRBJ2-7 TRBD1 TRBV10-3 - CAINGGGQGAYEQYF TGTGCCATCAACGGAGGTGGACAGGGGGCATATGAGCAGTACTTC
TRBJ1-5 - TRBV13 - CASSVDGGQPQHF TGTGCCAGCAGCGTAGACGGGGGTCAGCCCCAGCATTTT
TRBJ2-7 - TRBV19 once CASSIVGGGTYEQYF TGTGCCAGTAGTATAGTCGGCGGGGGCACCTACGAGCAGTACTTC
TRBJ1-2 TRBD1 TRBV10-3 - CAISESGQGVYGYTF TGTGCCATCAGTGAGTCGGGGCAGGGGGTTTATGGCTACACCTTC
TRBJ2-1 - TRBV6-5 - CASSYSLGQTNEQFF TGTGCCAGCAGTTACTCGTTGGGTCAGACAAATGAGCAGTTCTTC
TRBJ2-7 TRBD1 TRBV27 - CASSPDRGPSYEQYF TGTGCCAGCAGTCCCGACAGGGGGCCCTCCTACGAGCAGTACTTC
TRBJ2-2 TRBD1 TRBV13 - CASSLVGTGGTGELFF TGTGCCAGCAGCTTAGTCGGGACAGGAGGCACCGGGGAGCTGTTTTTT
TRBJ2-5 - TRBV5-4 - CASGPQETQYF TGTGCCAGCGGACCCCAAGAGACCCAGTACTTC
TRBJ2-1 TRBD2 TRBV18 few CASSPGERGSYNEQFF TGTGCCAGCTCACCGGGGGAGCGGGGCTCCTACAATGAGCAGTTCTTC
TRBJ1-1 - TRBV9 - CASGGPSPNTEAFF TGTGCCAGCGGGGGGCCCAGCCCCAACACTGAAGCTTTCTTT
TRBJ2-7 - TRBV2 - CASSDSRRYEQYF TGTGCCAGCAGTGACAGTCGTAGGTACGAGCAGTACTTC
TRBJ2-7 - TRBV11-2 - CASSSVGGMSSYEQYF TGTGCCAGCAGCTCGGTTGGGGGGATGAGCTCCTACGAGCAGTACTTC